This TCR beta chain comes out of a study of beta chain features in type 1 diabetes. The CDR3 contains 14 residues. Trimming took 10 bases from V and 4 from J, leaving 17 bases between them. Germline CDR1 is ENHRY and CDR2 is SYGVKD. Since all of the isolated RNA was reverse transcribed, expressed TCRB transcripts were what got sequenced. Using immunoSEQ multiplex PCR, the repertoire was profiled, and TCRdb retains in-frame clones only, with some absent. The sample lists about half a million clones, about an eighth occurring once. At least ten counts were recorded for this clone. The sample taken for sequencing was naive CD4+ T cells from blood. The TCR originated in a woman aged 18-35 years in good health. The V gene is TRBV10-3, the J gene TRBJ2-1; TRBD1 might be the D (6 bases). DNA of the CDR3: TGTGCCACCCAGGACAGTGGACAGTACAATGAGCAGTTCTTC. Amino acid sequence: CATQDSGQYNEQFF.